This T cell receptor (beta chain) was sequenced during a study of siplizumab effects on memory and regulatory T cells. Study observations and caveats: Memory T cells appeared less diverse than naive cells, which seemed to contribute substantially to alloresponse.

The protocol was immunoSEQ multiplex PCR, while the TCRdb copy is restricted to in-frame clones and leaves out a portion. Of approximately 97,000 clones listed, roughly nine tenths are singletons. The CDR3 covers 15 residues. CDR1 is SGHRS and CDR2 is YFSETQ in the germline V gene. V was shortened by 3 bases and J by 3 bases, with 13 bases between the two germline ends. Comment on this clone: The antigen is undetermined.

The chain uses TRBV5-1 and TRBJ2-1; possibly TRBD2 for D (5 bases). This sequence originates from a human donor in good health. Sequenced: CD4+ T cells sorted from blood. The CDR3 DNA follows: TGCGCCAGCAGCTCGAGCGGCTCGATCTACAATGAGCAGTTCTTC. The encoded protein is CASSSSGSIYNEQFF.